This T cell receptor beta chain originates from a study of tumor and adjacent non-tumor tissue in lung cancer. Overall study: Patients comprised about eleven adenocarcinoma, a couple of squamous cell carcinoma and 1 small cell lung cancer. Findings of the study overall: In normal lung, the top 100 clones were significantly more dominant than in tumor. Significantly higher TCR diversity was found in tumor than normal lung. Patients with more diverse tumor TCRs had worse survival.

Of note for this clonotype: What it recognizes is unknown. Germline and junction disagree at one end, which may indicate a read error.

The template was RNA from unsorted bulk tissue. Three rounds of nested PCR, following a modified ARM-PCR protocol, produced the TCRbeta library. MiXCR, run by TCRdb on the multiplex PCR reads, gives a single entry per CDR3 protein. The table records 120,000 to 150,000 distinct CDR3 sequences, around 65% of them present only once. Germline CDR1 reads MDHEN; CDR2 reads SYDVKM. The CDR3 has 14 residues. Sequenced sample: lung tumor tissue. The chain recombines TRBV28 with TRBJ2-1; D may be TRBD2 (6 bases). This clonotype was sampled from a man aged 55 to 70 with small cell lung cancer. The CDR3 bases are TGTGCCAGCATTCTCACTAGGACTAACAATGAGCATCTCTTC. It yields the protein CASILTRTNNEHLF.